This T cell receptor (beta chain) was recorded in a study of blood T cells in healthy people across ages. Sample-barcoded 5' priming and a J-beta primer mix drove a second PCR of about 6 to 12 cycles. TCRdb re-analysed the 5' RACE reads in MiXCR, keeping a single row per CDR3 protein. The table lists some 1,500,000 distinct CDR3 sequences, approximately 43% of them singletons, with 4% in the top ten. Losses at the gene ends were 6 bases for V and 1 base for J; bases not matched to a gene: 9. CDR1 is MNHNS and CDR2 is SASEGT in the germline V gene. The CDR3 runs 18 residues. This chain uses TRBV6-1 with TRBJ2-3, with 14 bases aligning to TRBD2. The sequence was obtained from a woman younger than 35 in good health. Specimen: blood. The CDR3 protein is CASSRGLAGERGTDTQYF. CDR3 coding DNA: TGTGCCAGCAGCCGGGGACTAGCGGGAGAACGGGGCACAGATACGCAGTATTTT.